This TCR beta chain comes out of a study of blood T cell repertoires in COVID-19. Across the study: T cells, B-cell-depleted T cells, or PBMCs provided the cDNA or gDNA that served as material.

Sequenced by immunoSEQ multiplex PCR; TCRdb stores in-frame clones only, minus some. The sample includes about 300,000 clones, almost 90% of them seen just once. Germline lookup yields CDR1 SGDLS and CDR2 YYNGEE. This CDR3 is built from 16 residues. Trimming shortened V by 4 bases and J by 2 bases, and 17 bases separated the two germline ends. Participants spanned ages about 18 to 95 years and resided in around 25 US areas. Clinical history reported by participants formed the basis on which cohorts were assigned. This clonotype originated in a woman aged 18 to 35 with acute COVID-19. V and J are TRBV9 and TRBJ2-3; possibly TRBD2 for D (5 bases). The sample consisted of PBMCs or T cells enriched from blood (not recorded which). The CDR3 nucleotides are TGTGCCAGCAGCCCCGGAAGCGGAGTAACCACAGATACGCAGTATTTT. Amino acid sequence: CASSPGSGVTTDTQYF. The whole variable domain, remainder taken from reference TRBV9 and TRBJ2-3, is DSGVTQTPKHLITATGQRVTLRCSPRSGDLSVYWYQQSLDQGLQFLIQYYNGEERAKGNILERFSAQQFPDLHSELNLSSLELGDSALYFCASSPGSGVTTDTQYFGPGTRLTVL.